Listed below are T cell receptor beta chains from one sample, sequenced in a study of neurological immune-mediated disorders. TCRdb ran MiXCR on the 5' RACE reads and lists one entry per CDR3 protein. The data hold about 48,000 distinct CDR3 sequences, with approximately 10% observed a single time. Sequencing was carried out using PBMCs. The receptors derive from a woman in her 40s with HTLV-1-associated myelopathy (HAM/TSP). Both conserved end residues are part of each CDR3. D genes are given only for firm matches. Clone size is stated in some rows and not others, as once, few, many or a class when expanded.

TRBV10-3	TRBJ2-5	NA	many	TGTGCCATCATCGACTCCAAAGGGGGGCGACTCTGCCAAGAGACCCAGTACTTC	CAIIDSKGGRLCQETQYF
TRBV5-1	TRBJ1-4	NA	many	TGCGCCAGCAGCTTGGATGGGGGGCCTTATGAAAAACTGTTTTTT	CASSLDGGPYEKLFF
TRBV11-2	TRBJ1-6	NA	many	TGTGCCAGCAGCTTAGGAGGAACCTATAATTCACCCCTCCACTTT	CASSLGGTYNSPLHF
TRBV20-1	TRBJ2-5	NA	many	TGCAGTGCCGGGCGGGATCAAGAGACCCAGTACTTC	CSAGRDQETQYF
TRBV20-1	TRBJ2-3	TRBD1	many	TGCAGTGCTAGCCCCACAGGGGATGGAGATACGCAGTATTTT	CSASPTGDGDTQYF
TRBV20-1	TRBJ2-3	TRBD2	many	TGCAGTGCCATCCTAGCGGGGACTAGCACAGATACGCAGTATTTT	CSAILAGTSTDTQYF
TRBV27	TRBJ2-5	TRBD2	many	TGTGCCAGCAGTCCAAATACTAGCGGGGGGCCTGGGACCCAGTACTTC	CASSPNTSGGPGTQYF
TRBV20-1	TRBJ1-1	TRBD1	many	TGCAGTGCTAGTGGGGGACAGGGGACTGAAGCTTTCTTT	CSASGGQGTEAFF
TRBV24-1	TRBJ2-2	NA	many	TGTGCCACCAGTGATTTGCAGGGGAGCGGGGAGCTGTTTTTT	CATSDLQGSGELFF
TRBV7-9	TRBJ2-3	TRBD2	many	TGTGCCAGCAGCAGGGGGTTAGCGGGGGGGCCCACAGATACGCAGTATTTT	CASSRGLAGGPTDTQYF
TRBV10-3	TRBJ1-1	NA	many	TGTGCCAGCAAGATGGGAGGTAATCTTCTAGACACTGAAGCTTTCTTT	CASKMGGNLLDTEAFF
TRBV7-2	TRBJ1-5	NA	many	TGTGCCAGCAGCTTAATGGGCGGAGATCAGCCCCAGCATTTT	CASSLMGGDQPQHF
TRBV28	TRBJ2-2	NA	many	TGTGCCAGCAGTTTCAGGGGGGGCACCGGGGAGCTGTTTTTT	CASSFRGGTGELFF
TRBV12-3/TRBV12-4	TRBJ2-2	TRBD1	NA	TGTGCCAGCAGTTTGGTCAGGGGGCTTTTCAGGACGCCGAGCGGGGAGCTGTTTTTT	CASSLVRGLFRTPSGELFF
TRBV21-1	TRBJ2-7	NA	many	TGTGCCAGCAGCCGGGGGGCTGAATCCTACGAGCAGTACTTC	CASSRGAESYEQYF
TRBV5-6	TRBJ2-4	TRBD2	many	TGTGCCAGCAGCTTGGGGCTAGCGGGGGGGCTATCCAAAAACATTCAGTACTTC	CASSLGLAGGLSKNIQYF
TRBV18	TRBJ2-7	TRBD2	NA	TGTGCCAGCTCACCAACGGGAGGGCAAGGAGAGCAGTACTTC	CASSPTGGQGEQYF
TRBV29-1	TRBJ1-2	NA	many	TGCAGCGTTATTACAGGAGACTATGGCTACACCTTC	CSVITGDYGYTF
TRBV20-1	TRBJ1-5	NA	many	TGCAGTGCTAAGTCTGTCAGACTTAGCAATCAGCCCCAGCATTTT	CSAKSVRLSNQPQHF
TRBV10-3	TRBJ2-5	NA	many	TGTGCCATCAGAAGCCCACAGGTCGAGACCCAGTACTTC	CAIRSPQVETQYF
TRBV29-1	TRBJ2-7	NA	many	TGCAGCGCTGTCGAGGGGCCCTACTCCTACGAGCAGTACTTC	CSAVEGPYSYEQYF
TRBV7-8	TRBJ1-1	NA	many	TGTGCCAGCAGCATCAGGGTCCCCTTGGGGAAAGAAACTGAAGCTTTCTTT	CASSIRVPLGKETEAFF
TRBV10-3	TRBJ2-3	TRBD2	many	TGTGCCATCAGCGGGGGGGCCGGTAGAGATACGCAGTATTTT	CAISGGAGRDTQYF